The table lists the clone carrying this T cell receptor (beta chain) with a few counts. The data were obtained in a study of blood T cells in healthy people across ages. Sample-barcoded 5' priming and a J-beta primer mix drove a second PCR of about 6 to 11 cycles. TCRdb ran MiXCR on the 5' RACE reads and lists one entry per CDR3 protein. The data contain some 1,800,000 distinct CDR3 sequences, more than 35% of them singletons. Germline-derived CDR1 and CDR2 are MNHEY and SVGEGT. V lost 5 bases to trimming and J lost 7 bases; unmatched junction nucleotides: 6. There are 14 residues in the CDR3. This sequence was found in a human donor in good health. Material for sequencing was blood. V is TRBV6-2 or TRBV6-3 and J is TRBJ2-4; the match to TRBD1 covers 9 bases. Written as DNA, the CDR3 is TGTGCCAGCAGTCCGGACAGGGGCTTGAACATTCAGTACTTC. Translated: CASSPDRGLNIQYF.